What follows describes a single T cell receptor beta chain. In this sample, this clonotype turned up many times. Its antigen remains unidentified. Base-call qualities are not available, and no considerably larger clone is one nucleotide away. These data are taken from a study of CD8 T cells in ankylosing spondylitis (dated by TCRdb to about 2017). About the full investigation: To find TCR variants linked to disease, the study profiled T cell receptor beta repertoires in ankylosing spondylitis patients and healthy donors. The full study cohort was made up of about 25 ankylosing spondylitis patients and about a hundred healthy donors. Peripheral blood samples were taken, and synovial fluid was additionally collected from ankylosing spondylitis patients. Findings and caveats that apply to the study as a whole: Some of the motif variants had been reported before in the synovial fluid and blood of reactive arthritis patients, a finding that suggests common disease-initiation mechanisms. A CD8+ phenotype was shown by the disease-linked clones, which were found at relatively low frequencies in peripheral blood. According to the report, matched synovial fluid samples from ankylosing spondylitis patients were significantly enriched for the disease-linked clones. A TCR beta motif of about 8 highly homologous amino acid variants appeared characteristic of blood from ankylosing spondylitis patients.

Cut back by 0 bases and 10 bases, the V and J ends lie 13 bases apart. Taken from the germline V gene, the CDR1 and CDR2 loops are MNHEY and SVGAGI. The CDR3, cysteine through phenylalanine, is 15 amino acids long. Only the CDR3 DNA is retained, 45 bases long and in frame from the first base. Sequencing relied on an Illumina HiSeq 2500. Quantitative 5'-RACE with molecular barcodes was used to prepare TCR beta libraries. The paper's processing steps were these. A new computational method, built on a probabilistic model of VDJ rearrangement, was used to identify disease-linked TCR variants. Through fastp at Q25 and MiXCR, TCRdb rebuilt clones from the public reads, retaining in-frame beta chains. Under each unique CDR3 protein, matching rows form one entry showing the most common genes and DNA. Clone size and V and J calls follow TCRdb, not the original study. This sample lists roughly 250,000 distinct CDR3 sequences; around 7.8% were detected once. The top ten constitute about 6.8% of the sample.

What was sequenced was blood, either unsorted or a sorted T cell fraction (not recorded which). The clonotype was recovered from a male donor with ankylosing spondylitis or in good health (not recorded which). This chain is built from TRBV6-5 and TRBJ1-6; the D segment could be TRBD1, given 6 matching bases. The nucleotide sequence is given as TGTGCCAGCAGTTACTCGACAGGTCCTGGATCACCCCTCCACTTT. It specifies CASSYSTGPGSPLHF.